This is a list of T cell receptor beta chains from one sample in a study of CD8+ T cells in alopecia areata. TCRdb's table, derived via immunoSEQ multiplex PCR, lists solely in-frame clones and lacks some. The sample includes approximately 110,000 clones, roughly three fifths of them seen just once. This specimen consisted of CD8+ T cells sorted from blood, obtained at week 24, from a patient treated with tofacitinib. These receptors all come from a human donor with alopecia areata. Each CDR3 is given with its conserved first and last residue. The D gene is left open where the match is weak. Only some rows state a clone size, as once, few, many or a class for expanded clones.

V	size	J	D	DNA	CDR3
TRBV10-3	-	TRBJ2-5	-	TGTGCCATCAGTGAGCATGGATGGGAGACCCAGTACTTC	CAISEHGWETQYF
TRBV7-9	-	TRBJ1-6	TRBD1	TGTGCCAGCAGCTTGACAGGGAGCTATAATTCACCCCTCCACTTT	CASSLTGSYNSPLHF
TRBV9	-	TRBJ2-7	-	TGTGCCAGCAGCGTATTAGGGAGTTTGGACGAGCAGTACTTC	CASSVLGSLDEQYF
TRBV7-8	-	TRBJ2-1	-	TGTGCCAGCAGCGCCCACCGTCTCTCCTACAATGAGCAGTTCTTC	CASSAHRLSYNEQFF
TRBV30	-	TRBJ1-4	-	TGTGCCTGGAGTGTGGACGATGAAAAACTGTTTTTC	CAWSVDDEKLFF
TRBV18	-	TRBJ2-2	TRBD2	TGTGCCAGCTCACCAGCGGGAGAGGGCACCGGGGAGCTGTTTTTT	CASSPAGEGTGELFF
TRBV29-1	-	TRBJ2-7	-	TGCAGCGCTGAGGAGGGATTGGGGCAGTACTTC	CSAEEGLGQYF
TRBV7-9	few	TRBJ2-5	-	TGTGCCAGCCGTTCGCCATTGCCCGGGGAGACCCAGTACTTC	CASRSPLPGETQYF
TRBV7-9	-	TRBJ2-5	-	TGTGCCAGCAGCACCCCGACGGCATACCAAGAGACCCAGTACTTC	CASSTPTAYQETQYF
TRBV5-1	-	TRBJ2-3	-	TGCGCCAGCAGCCTCAGGGGCCAGGTCACAGATACGCAGTATTTT	CASSLRGQVTDTQYF
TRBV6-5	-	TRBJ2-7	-	TGTGCCAGCAGTTTCGAGACAGGCTACGAGCAGTACTTC	CASSFETGYEQYF
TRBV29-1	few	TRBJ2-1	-	TGCAGCGCTGGCCTCGTGGGATCCGGTACCTTCAATGAGCAGTTCTTC	CSAGLVGSGTFNEQFF
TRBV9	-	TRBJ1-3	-	TGTGCCAGCAGCGATGCCCTGCGGGAGGACACCATATATTTT	CASSDALREDTIYF
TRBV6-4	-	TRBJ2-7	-	TGTGCCAGCAGTTTATCCACAGGGTTCTACGAGCAGTACTTC	CASSLSTGFYEQYF
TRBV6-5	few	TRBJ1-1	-	TGTGCCAGCAGTTCAGGGGCTGAAGCTTTCTTT	CASSSGAEAFF
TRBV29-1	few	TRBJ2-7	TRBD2	TGCAGCGTTATAGCGGGGGAGCAGTACTTC	CSVIAGEQYF
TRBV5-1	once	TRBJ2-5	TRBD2	TGCGCCAGCAGCTTGGCCGGGAGGGAAGAGACCCAGTACTTC	CASSLAGREETQYF
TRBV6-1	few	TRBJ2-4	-	TGTGCCAGCAGTGAGGGACGGAGGTTAGCCAAAAACATTCAGTACTTC	CASSEGRRLAKNIQYF
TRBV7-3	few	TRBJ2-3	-	TGTGCCAGCAGCACCTACGGGGGTCCCACAGATACGCAGTATTTT	CASSTYGGPTDTQYF
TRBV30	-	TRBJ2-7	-	TGTGCCTGGAGTCCAGACTGGACCTACGAGCAGTACTTC	CAWSPDWTYEQYF
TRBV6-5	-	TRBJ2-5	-	TGTGCCTCGAGGGGGGGACAAGAGACCCAGTACTTC	CASRGGQETQYF
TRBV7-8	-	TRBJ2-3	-	TGTGCCAGCAGCTGGGCCCCTGTCGGGTCAGATACGCAGTATTTT	CASSWAPVGSDTQYF
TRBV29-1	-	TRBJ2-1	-	TGCAGCCCGACTGGGGGTAACGGTGAGCAGTTCTTC	CSPTGGNGEQFF
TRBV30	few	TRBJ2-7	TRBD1	TGTGCCTGGAGGGGACAGGGGGTCTGGGAGCAGTACTTC	CAWRGQGVWEQYF
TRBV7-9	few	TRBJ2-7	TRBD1	TGTGCCAGCAGCCACGGGACAGGGGGCAGGACCTACGAGCAGTACTTC	CASSHGTGGRTYEQYF
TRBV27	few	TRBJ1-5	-	TGTGCCAGCAGTACAAGGGACACTAGCAATCAGCCCCAGCATTTT	CASSTRDTSNQPQHF
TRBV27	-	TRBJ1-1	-	TGTGCCAGCAGACAAAAGGAGAACACTGAAGCTTTCTTT	CASRQKENTEAFF
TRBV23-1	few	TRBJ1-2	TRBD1	TGCGCCAGCAGTCAAGGGGACAGGGCCTACTATGGCTACACCTTC	CASSQGDRAYYGYTF
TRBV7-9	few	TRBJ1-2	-	TGTGCCAGCAGCCAGGACAGTCCCTATGGCTACACCTTC	CASSQDSPYGYTF
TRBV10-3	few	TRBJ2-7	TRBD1	TGTGCCATCCGGGACAGGGGTAACTACGAGCAGTACTTC	CAIRDRGNYEQYF
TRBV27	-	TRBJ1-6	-	TGTGCCAGCAGTATTGCGGGGGCTGGGGAACCCCTCCACTTT	CASSIAGAGEPLHF
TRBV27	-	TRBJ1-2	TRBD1	TGTGCCAGCGGCTGGACAGGGGGTAACTATGGCTACACCTTC	CASGWTGGNYGYTF
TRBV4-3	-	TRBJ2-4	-	TGCGCCAGCAGCCAAGGTGAAGGGGGCAAAAACATTCAGTACTTC	CASSQGEGGKNIQYF
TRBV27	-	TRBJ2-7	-	TGTGCCAGCAGTTGGCGTTCGACCTACGAGCAGTACTTC	CASSWRSTYEQYF
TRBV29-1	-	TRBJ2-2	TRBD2	TGCAGCGTCCTTAGCGGGGGGGACACCGGGGAACTGTTTTTT	CSVLSGGDTGELFF
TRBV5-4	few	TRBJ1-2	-	TGTGCCAGCAGCTGGGGGCAGACTAACTATGGCTACACCTTC	CASSWGQTNYGYTF
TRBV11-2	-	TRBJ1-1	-	TGTGCCAGCAGCCGACTTGTCACTGAAGCTTTCTTT	CASSRLVTEAFF
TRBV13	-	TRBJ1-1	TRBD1	TGTGCCAGCACCATAAACAGGGGCAACACTGAAGCTTTCTTT	CASTINRGNTEAFF
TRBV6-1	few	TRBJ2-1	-	TGTGCCAGCGTGGAGGAGGGTGCGGAGGATGAGCAGTTCTTC	CASVEEGAEDEQFF
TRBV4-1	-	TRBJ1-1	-	TGCGCCAGCAGCCAAGACAGTTTCCCTGAAGCTTTCTTT	CASSQDSFPEAFF
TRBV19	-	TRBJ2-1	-	TGTGCCAGTAGTATAGACCTCGACAGGAACAATGAGCAGTTCTTC	CASSIDLDRNNEQFF
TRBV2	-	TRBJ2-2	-	TGTGCCAGCAGTGAAGGGACAGGAGGGTCAGACGGGGAGCTGTTTTTT	CASSEGTGGSDGELFF
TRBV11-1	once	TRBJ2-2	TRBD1	TGTGCCAGCAGCTGGAGGAAGGGTAGGGGGCGCGTCGACGGGGAGCTGTTTTTT	CASSWRKGRGRVDGELFF